A few counts support the clone carrying this TCR beta chain. Trimming at V came to 1 base and at J to 12 bases, leaving 3 bases not matched to a gene. CDR3 size: 12 residues. Germline CDR1 reads SEHNR; CDR2 reads FQNEAQ (reference sequence). This sample is drawn from a study of response to subunit inactivated influenza vaccine. TCRdb analysed the RT-PCR reads with MiXCR anew, one entry per CDR3 protein. The sample records around 320,000 distinct CDR3 sequences, about 20% being singletons. The chain joins TRBV7-9 to TRBJ1-5; 7 bases fit TRBD1. The clonotype comes from a man aged 50 to 75 who received an inactivated influenza vaccine. This material consisted of PBMCs from blood, taken approximately 20 months after vaccination. The CDR3 region has the DNA TGTGCCAGCAGCTTAGGAGGGACAGTCCAGCATTTT. Protein product: CASSLGGTVQHF.